Each of the 24 T cell receptor beta chains below was sequenced from the same sample in a study of blood T cell repertoires in COVID-19 (dated by TCRdb to the early 2020s). The method behind the library was the immunoSEQ multiplex PCR assay. This is the immuneACCESS table as TCRdb keeps it, with only in-frame sequences that have V and J called. A part of the clones is gone; compared with another copy, unresolved V genes explain less than half, and the rest is unexplained. The sample table holds 300,000 to 350,000 clones, of which approximately 84% were seen once. Together, the top ten hold 0.9% to 1.2% of the sample. The sample comprised PBMCs or T cells enriched from blood (not recorded which). Receptor source: a woman aged 25-40 years who had recovered from COVID-19.

The chain is built from TRBV5-1 and TRBJ1-6; no definite D call. The CDR3 totals 15 residues. Between the trimmed V and J ends, which lost 3 bases and 9 bases, there was a span of 16 bases. The V gene's germline CDR1 is SGHRS and CDR2 YFSETQ. The CDR3 reads CASSWGLGSPSPLHF. CDR3 coding DNA: TGCGCCAGCAGCTGGGGTCTCGGGAGCCCTTCACCCCTCCACTTT.

The chain carries TRBV28 and TRBJ1-2, with D possibly being TRBD1 (6 bases). The CDR3 spans 16 residues. V shed 7 bases and J shed 0 bases, with 18 bases lying between them. Germline V lookup: CDR1 MDHEN, CDR2 SYDVKM. For the CDR3, the DNA is TGTGCCAGCACAAACAAAGGGACACTGTCTAACTATGGCTACACCTTC. This sequence encodes CASTNKGTLSNYGYTF.

V gene TRBV28 combines with J gene TRBJ1-5; TRBD1 agrees at 10 bases. CDR1 and CDR2 from the germline V gene are MDHEN and SYDVKM. V shed 2 bases, J shed 0 bases, and the junction held 1 base outside the gene matches. CDR3 size: 16 residues. CDR3 residues: CASSLGQGVSNQPQHF. CDR3 DNA: TGTGCCAGCAGTTTAGGACAGGGGGTTAGCAATCAGCCCCAGCATTTT. Full variable domain (rest looked up from reference TRBV28 and TRBJ1-5): DVKVTQSSRYLVKRTGEKVFLECVQDMDHENMFWYRQDPGLGLRLIYFSYDVKMKEKGDIPEGYSVSREKKERFSLILESASTNQTSMYLCASSLGQGVSNQPQHFGDGTRLSIL.

This clone has only a few counts. The chain joins TRBV4-1 to TRBJ2-2; a possible D gene is TRBD2 (5 bases). Germline CDR1 MGHRA, CDR2 YSYEKL. CDR3 size: 16 residues. The V gene lost 1 base and the J gene lost 0 bases, with 9 bases spanning the gap. The CDR3 DNA sequence: TGCGCCAGCAGCCAAGGTAGGACTTCGAACACCGGGGAGCTGTTTTTT. Translated: CASSQGRTSNTGELFF.

This chain joins TRBV10-3 and TRBJ2-2; D is perhaps TRBD1 (7 bases). V was shortened by 6 bases and J by 3 bases, with 14 bases between the two germline ends. CDR3 size: 15 residues. Germline CDR1 and CDR2: ENHRY and SYGVKD. The CDR3 sequence: CAIRFSRGDTGELFF. CDR3 coding DNA: TGTGCCATCAGGTTTTCCAGGGGGGACACCGGGGAGCTGTTTTTT.

This chain joins TRBV5-6 and TRBJ1-5; 10 nucleotides line up with TRBD1. Trimming at V came to 6 bases and at J to 2 bases, leaving 8 bases not matched to a gene. This CDR3 contains 16 residues. The germline V gene has CDR1 SGHDT and CDR2 YYEEEE. The CDR3 DNA follows: TGTGCCAGCACCCTACGGGGGACAGGGGGCAATCAGCCCCAGCATTTT. Translating it yields CASTLRGTGGNQPQHF.

The chain carries TRBV30 and TRBJ2-3; 8 nucleotides line up with TRBD1. Germline V gene data show CDR1 as GTSNPN and CDR2 as SVGIG (reference sequence). The CDR3 length is 24 residues. J was trimmed by 0 bases and V by 3 bases; bases with no gene match: 32. The CDR3 loop is CAWSTSGNQGANQQEKSSTDTQYF. The CDR3 bases are TGTGCCTGGAGCACCTCGGGGAACCAGGGGGCCAATCAGCAGGAGAAATCTAGCACAGATACGCAGTATTTT.

The chain is built from TRBV24-1 and TRBJ1-2, with D perhaps matching TRBD1 (5 bases). Germline CDR1 is KGHDR and CDR2 is SFDVKD. V lost 3 bases, J lost 3 bases, and 10 bases lay in between. The CDR3 contains 14 residues. CDR3 loop: CATSDAGSDYGYTF. CDR3 nucleotides: TGTGCCACCAGTGATGCAGGGTCGGACTATGGCTACACCTTC.

The gene calls are TRBV5-1 and TRBJ1-1; 8 bases map to TRBD1. CDR1 and CDR2 (germline): SGHRS, YFSETQ. J lost 1 base, V lost 3 bases, and 2 bases had no gene match. CDR3 length: 14 amino acids. The CDR3 bases are TGCGCCAGCAGCTGGGGGACAGGGAACACTGAAGCTTTCTTT. It is translated as CASSWGTGNTEAFF. Together with reference TRBV5-1 and TRBJ1-1, the CDR3 gives the full variable domain: KAGVTQTPRYLIKTRGQQVTLSCSPISGHRSVSWYQQTPGQGLQFLFEYFSETQRNKGNFPGRFSGRQFSNSRSEMNVSTLELGDSALYLCASSWGTGNTEAFFGQGTRLTVV.

This chain uses TRBV2 with TRBJ1-6; 11 bases line up with TRBD1. The ends lost 6 bases at V and 7 bases at J; junction bases unmatched: 2. Germline CDR1 reads SNHLY; CDR2 reads FYNNEI. CDR3 length: 14 amino acids. CDR3: CASSRTGGNSPLHF. The DNA of the CDR3 is TGTGCCAGCAGCAGGACAGGGGGCAATTCACCCCTCCACTTT.

This sequence joins TRBV5-4 and TRBJ1-1; possibly TRBD1 for D (5 bases). Deletions cut 4 bases from V and 0 bases from J, with 13 bases between. CDR3 length: 15 residues. Germline V gene sequence: CDR1 SGHNT, CDR2 YYREEE (reference sequence). Here the CDR3 reads CASSPVGGLNTEAFF. The CDR3 coding sequence is TGTGCCAGCAGCCCGGTCGGGGGACTGAACACTGAAGCTTTCTTT.

This chain connects TRBV5-1 to TRBJ2-7, with 9 bases identical to TRBD1. This CDR3 is 15 amino acids long. CDR1 and CDR2 from the germline V gene are SGHRS and YFSETQ. V was pared by 0 bases and J by 0 bases, with 1 base of the junction left unmatched. The CDR3 sequence: CASSLETGGSYEQYF. CDR3 nucleotide sequence: TGCGCCAGCAGCTTGGAGACAGGGGGCTCCTACGAGCAGTACTTC.

V gene TRBV15 combines with J gene TRBJ1-6, with 9 nucleotides matching TRBD1. CDR1 and CDR2 (germline): LNHNV, YYDKDF (reference sequence). The CDR3 extends over 18 amino acids. Losses at the gene ends were 3 bases for V and 0 bases for J; bases not matched to a gene: 6. The CDR3 nucleotides read TGTGCCACCAGCAGGACCGGACAGGGGAGCTCCTATAATTCACCCCTCCACTTT. Amino acids: CATSRTGQGSSYNSPLHF.

Remarks on this clone: Other DNA sequences in this specimen translate into the identical CDR3. This chain connects TRBV27 to TRBJ2-7, with a possible D match to TRBD1 (5 bases). The CDR3 covers 13 residues. Germline CDR1 is MNHEY and CDR2 is SMNVEV (reference sequence). Trimming shortened V by 6 bases and J by 0 bases, and 9 bases separated the two germline ends. The CDR3 loop reads CASSLTASYEQYF. The CDR3 bases are TGTGCCAGCAGCTTGACAGCCTCCTACGAGCAGTACTTC.

This chain links TRBV11-3 with TRBJ2-1; 7 positions agree with TRBD2. Germline CDR1 SGHNT, CDR2 YENEEA. CDR3 length: 14 residues. The ends lost 8 bases at V and 9 bases at J; junction bases unmatched: 13. CDR3 bases: TGTGCCAGCTCCGACCAGGGTCCGGGGGGTGAGCAGTTCTTC. It encodes CASSDQGPGGEQFF. Filled out from reference TRBV11-3 and TRBJ2-1, the complete variable domain reads EAGVVQSPRYKIIEKKQPVAFWCNPISGHNTLYWYLQNLGQGPELLIRYENEEAVDDSQLPKDRFSAERLKGVDSTLKIQPAELGDSAVYLCASSDQGPGGEQFFGPGTRLTVL.

This sequence joins TRBV2 and TRBJ2-7, with D hard to call. The CDR3 consists of 12 residues. V was pared by 8 bases and J by 2 bases, with 10 bases between. Germline values: CDR1 SNHLY, CDR2 FYNNEI. The CDR3 loop reads CASGPPTYEQYF. The CDR3 nucleotides read TGTGCCAGCGGGCCCCCAACCTACGAGCAGTACTTC.

The chain combines TRBV28 with TRBJ1-6, with 7 bases fitting TRBD1. Trimming at V came to 8 bases and at J to 2 bases, leaving 6 bases not matched to a gene. The CDR3 loop spans 15 amino acids. Germline CDR1 and CDR2: MDHEN and SYDVKM. DNA for the CDR3: TGTGCCAGCTGGACAGGTGGAACCTATAATTCACCCCTCCACTTT. Translating gives CASWTGGTYNSPLHF.

V gene TRBV24-1 combines with J gene TRBJ1-1; TRBD1 matches at 9 bases. The CDR3 has 17 amino acids. In germline, CDR1 is KGHDR, CDR2 SFDVKD. Trimming removed 5 bases from V and 0 bases from J; junction bases left unmatched: 9. CDR3 protein: CATSVSGTGLMNTEAFF. The CDR3 nucleotides are TGTGCCACCAGTGTCTCCGGGACAGGGCTTATGAACACTGAAGCTTTCTTT.

As to this clone: The junction departs from germline at one end; a sequencing error may be responsible. The V call is TRBV7-2, the J call TRBJ1-6; D is undetermined. Germline V gene sequence: CDR1 SGHTA, CDR2 FQGNSA. This CDR3 spans 13 amino acids. The CDR3 coding sequence is TGTGCCAGCAGCTTAGTTCCTAATCCACCCCTCCACTTT. It codes for CASSLVPNPPLHF.

The V gene is TRBV5-6, the J gene TRBJ2-2; D is possibly TRBD1 (6 bases). CDR3 length: 15 amino acids. V lost 0 bases, J lost 3 bases, and 9 bases lay in between. The germline gives CDR1 SGHDT, CDR2 YYEEEE. In nucleotides, the CDR3 is TGTGCCAGCAGCTTGGAGGACAGAGACACCGGGGAGCTGTTTTTT. Amino acid sequence: CASSLEDRDTGELFF.

This chain joins TRBV5-5 and TRBJ2-7; D unresolved. This CDR3 is 14 amino acids long. The germline gives CDR1 SGHKS, CDR2 YYEKEE (reference sequence). Trimming took 4 bases from V and 4 from J, leaving 15 bases between them. The DNA of the CDR3 is TGTGCCAGCAGCCCTGCCCCGGAGTTATACGAGCAGTACTTC. Its protein product is CASSPAPELYEQYF.

This rearrangement joins TRBV7-8 to TRBJ1-2; 10 nucleotides agree with TRBD1. V shed 6 bases, J shed 3 bases, and the junction held 4 bases outside the gene matches. Germline values: CDR1 SGHVS, CDR2 FQNEAQ. The CDR3 runs to 14 residues. The CDR3 here is CASSWDRGDYGYTF. As DNA, the CDR3 is TGTGCCAGCAGTTGGGACAGGGGAGACTATGGCTACACCTTC.

The count of this clone is one. The rearrangement links TRBV7-8 to TRBJ1-1, with a possible D match to TRBD1 (5 bases). The CDR3 runs 14 residues. From germline, CDR1 is SGHVS and CDR2 FQNEAQ. With 3 bases removed from V and 4 bases from J, the gap between germline ends came to 12 bases. As DNA, the CDR3 is TGTGCCAGCAGCTTTTCCTGGGGCTTCACTGAAGCTTTCTTT. Protein sequence: CASSFSWGFTEAFF.

J is TRBJ2-4 and V is TRBV15, with D possibly being TRBD2 (6 bases). This CDR3 comprises 14 residues. The V gene lost 3 bases and the J gene lost 9 bases, with 15 bases spanning the gap. Germline CDR1 reads LNHNV; CDR2 reads YYDKDF (reference sequence). The CDR3 DNA reads TGTGCCACCAGCAGTCGGGGGTCTCCAGGCATTCAGTACTTC. Protein: CATSSRGSPGIQYF.